The 4 T cell receptor beta chains given below trace back to one sample, sequenced in a study of T cell changes during pregnancy in multiple sclerosis. The repertoire was sequenced with immunoSEQ multiplex PCR; TCRdb's copy has only in-frame clones and lacks some. The profile shows about 87,000 clones, about 94% of them singletons. The source material was peripheral blood, sampled in the third trimester of pregnancy. The receptors shown here come from a female donor in good health, enrolled as a control in a pregnancy study.

V usage is TRBV4-1 and J usage is TRBJ1-5; D is perhaps TRBD1 (5 bases). Deletions cut 1 base from V and 6 bases from J, with 13 bases between. CDR1 and CDR2 from the germline V gene are MGHRA and YSYEKL. This CDR3 is built from 15 residues. CDR3: CASSQVQATGQPQHF. As DNA, the CDR3 is TGCGCCAGCAGCCAAGTACAGGCAACGGGTCAGCCCCAGCATTTT.

This chain connects TRBV5-4 to TRBJ1-1; 8 nucleotides line up with TRBD1. Per germline, CDR1 SGHNT and CDR2 YYREEE (reference sequence). CDR3 length equals 13 residues. V lost 5 bases to trimming and J lost 0 bases; unmatched junction nucleotides: 0. CDR3 loop: CASRTGVNTEAFF. In nucleotides, the CDR3 is TGTGCCAGCAGGACAGGGGTGAACACTGAAGCTTTCTTT.

The chain couples TRBV2 to TRBJ1-1, with 9 bases fitting TRBD1. The V gene's germline CDR1 is SNHLY and CDR2 FYNNEI. J gave up 4 bases and V 9 bases, and 9 bases lay outside the gene matches. The CDR3 loop spans 14 amino acids. Written as DNA, the CDR3 is TGTGCCAGTACTGGACAGGGGATGGGCACTGAAGCTTTCTTT. Translating gives CASTGQGMGTEAFF.

The V gene is TRBV27, the J gene TRBJ1-1; no clear D. Trimming stripped 3 bases from V and 5 bases from J, with 16 bases between. Germline CDR1 is MNHEY and CDR2 is SMNVEV (reference sequence). The CDR3 has 15 residues. The CDR3 DNA reads TGTGCCAGCAGTTTCGGGATCACCGGGGATACTGAAGCTTTCTTT. Translating it yields CASSFGITGDTEAFF.